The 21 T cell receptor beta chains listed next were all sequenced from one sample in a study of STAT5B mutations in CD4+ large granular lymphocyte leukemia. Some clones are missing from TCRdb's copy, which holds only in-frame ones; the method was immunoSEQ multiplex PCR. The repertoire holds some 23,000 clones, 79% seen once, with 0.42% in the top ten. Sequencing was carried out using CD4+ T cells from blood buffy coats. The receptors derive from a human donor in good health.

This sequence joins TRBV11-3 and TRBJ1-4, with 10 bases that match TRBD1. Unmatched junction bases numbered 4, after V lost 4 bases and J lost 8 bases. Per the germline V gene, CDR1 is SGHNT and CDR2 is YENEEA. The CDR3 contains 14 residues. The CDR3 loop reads CASSYGQGGEKLFF. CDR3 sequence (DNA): TGTGCCAGCAGCTATGGACAGGGGGGAGAAAAACTGTTTTTT. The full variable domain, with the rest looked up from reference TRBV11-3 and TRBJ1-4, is EAGVVQSPRYKIIEKKQPVAFWCNPISGHNTLYWYLQNLGQGPELLIRYENEEAVDDSQLPKDRFSAERLKGVDSTLKIQPAELGDSAVYLCASSYGQGGEKLFFGSGTQLSVL.

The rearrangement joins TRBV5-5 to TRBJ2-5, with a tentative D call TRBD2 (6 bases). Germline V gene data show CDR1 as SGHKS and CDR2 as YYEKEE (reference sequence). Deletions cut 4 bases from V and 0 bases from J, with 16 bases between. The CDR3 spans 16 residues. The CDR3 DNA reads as TGTGCCAGCAGCCGCGTCGGGGCGGGGAACCAAGAGACCCAGTACTTC. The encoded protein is CASSRVGAGNQETQYF.

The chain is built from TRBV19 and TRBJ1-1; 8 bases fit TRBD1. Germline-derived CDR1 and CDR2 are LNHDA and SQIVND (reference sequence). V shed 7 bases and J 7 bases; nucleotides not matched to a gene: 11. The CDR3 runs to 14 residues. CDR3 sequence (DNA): TGTGCCAGTACCCAAACAGGGGGTCACGGTGAAGCTTTCTTT. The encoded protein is CASTQTGGHGEAFF.

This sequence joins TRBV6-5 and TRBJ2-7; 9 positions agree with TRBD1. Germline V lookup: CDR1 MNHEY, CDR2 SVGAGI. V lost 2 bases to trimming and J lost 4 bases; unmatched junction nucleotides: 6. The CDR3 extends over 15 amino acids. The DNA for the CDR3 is TGTGCCAGCAGTTACACCTCCGGGACAGGGTACGAGCAGTACTTC. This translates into CASSYTSGTGYEQYF.

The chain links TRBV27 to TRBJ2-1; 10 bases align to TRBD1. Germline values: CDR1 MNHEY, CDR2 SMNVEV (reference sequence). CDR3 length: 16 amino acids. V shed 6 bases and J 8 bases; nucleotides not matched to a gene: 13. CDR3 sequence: CASRLTDRGSGDEQFF. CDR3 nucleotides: TGTGCCAGCAGACTAACGGACAGGGGGTCCGGGGATGAGCAGTTCTTC.

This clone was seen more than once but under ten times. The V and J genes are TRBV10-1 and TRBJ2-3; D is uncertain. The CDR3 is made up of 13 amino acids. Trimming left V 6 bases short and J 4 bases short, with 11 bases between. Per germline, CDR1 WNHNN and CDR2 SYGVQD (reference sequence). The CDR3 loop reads CASRGSFADTQYF. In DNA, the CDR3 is TGCGCCAGCAGGGGCTCCTTCGCAGATACGCAGTATTTT.

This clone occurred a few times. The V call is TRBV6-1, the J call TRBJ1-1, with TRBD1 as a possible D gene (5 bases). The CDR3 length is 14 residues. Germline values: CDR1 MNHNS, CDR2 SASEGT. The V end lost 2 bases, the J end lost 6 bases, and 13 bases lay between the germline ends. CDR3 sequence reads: CASSELGGRSEAFF. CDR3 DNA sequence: TGTGCCAGCAGTGAATTGGGGGGAAGGTCTGAAGCTTTCTTT.

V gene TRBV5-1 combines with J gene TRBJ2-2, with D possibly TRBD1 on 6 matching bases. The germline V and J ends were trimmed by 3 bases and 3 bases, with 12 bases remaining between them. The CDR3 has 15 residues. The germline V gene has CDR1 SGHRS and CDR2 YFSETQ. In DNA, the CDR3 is TGCGCCAGCAGCTACAGGGTCACAGACACCGGGGAGCTGTTTTTT. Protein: CASSYRVTDTGELFF.

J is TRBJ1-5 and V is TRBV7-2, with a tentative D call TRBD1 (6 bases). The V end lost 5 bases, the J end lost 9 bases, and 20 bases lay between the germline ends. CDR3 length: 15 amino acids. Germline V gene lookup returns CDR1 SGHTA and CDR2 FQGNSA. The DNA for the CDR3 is TGTGCCAGCAGCCAATCACAGGGACCCTCCACGCCCCAGCATTTT. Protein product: CASSQSQGPSTPQHF.

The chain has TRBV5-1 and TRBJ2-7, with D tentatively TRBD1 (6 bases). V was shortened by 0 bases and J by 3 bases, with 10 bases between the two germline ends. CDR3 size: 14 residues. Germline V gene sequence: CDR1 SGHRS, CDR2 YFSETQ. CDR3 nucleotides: TGCGCCAGCAGCTTGGAAGGACAGAACTACGAGCAGTACTTC. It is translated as CASSLEGQNYEQYF.

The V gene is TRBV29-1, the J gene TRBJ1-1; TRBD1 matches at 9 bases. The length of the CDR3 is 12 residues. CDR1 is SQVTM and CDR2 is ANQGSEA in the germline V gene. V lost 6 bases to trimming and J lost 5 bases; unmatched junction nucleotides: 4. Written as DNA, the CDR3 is TGCAGCGTGGGACAGGGAGGGACTGAAGCTTTCTTT. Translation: CSVGQGGTEAFF.

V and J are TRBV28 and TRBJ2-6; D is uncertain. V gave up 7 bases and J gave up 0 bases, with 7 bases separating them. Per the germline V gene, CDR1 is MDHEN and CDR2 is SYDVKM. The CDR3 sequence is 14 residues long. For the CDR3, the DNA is TGTGCCAGCAATACGGGCTCTGGGGCCAACGTCCTGACTTTC. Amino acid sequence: CASNTGSGANVLTF.

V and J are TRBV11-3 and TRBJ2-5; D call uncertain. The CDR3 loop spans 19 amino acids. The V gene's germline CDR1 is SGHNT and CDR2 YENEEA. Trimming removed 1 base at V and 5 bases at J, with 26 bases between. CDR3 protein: CASSLAAEWSGQAVETQYF. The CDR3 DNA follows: TGTGCCAGCAGCTTAGCTGCAGAGTGGTCGGGCCAGGCAGTCGAGACCCAGTACTTC.

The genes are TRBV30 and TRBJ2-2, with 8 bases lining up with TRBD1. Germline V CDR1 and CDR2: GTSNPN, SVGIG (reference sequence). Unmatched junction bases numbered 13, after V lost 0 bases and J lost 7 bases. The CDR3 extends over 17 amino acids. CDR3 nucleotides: TGTGCCTGGAGTGTACTAACAGGGGGAATCAGGAGCGGGGAGCTGTTTTTT. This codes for CAWSVLTGGIRSGELFF.

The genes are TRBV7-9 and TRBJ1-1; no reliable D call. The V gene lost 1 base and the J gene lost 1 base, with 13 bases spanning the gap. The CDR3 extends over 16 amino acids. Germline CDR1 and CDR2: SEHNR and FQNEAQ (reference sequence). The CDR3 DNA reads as TGTGCCAGCAGCTTAGTTAGGCGACACCAGAACACTGAAGCTTTCTTT. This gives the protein CASSLVRRHQNTEAFF. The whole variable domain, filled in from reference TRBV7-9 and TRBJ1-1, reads DTGVSQNPRHKITKRGQNVTFRCDPISEHNRLYWYRQTLGQGPEFLTYFQNEAQLEKSRLLSDRFSAERPKGSFSTLEIQRTEQGDSAMYLCASSLVRRHQNTEAFFGQGTRLTVV.

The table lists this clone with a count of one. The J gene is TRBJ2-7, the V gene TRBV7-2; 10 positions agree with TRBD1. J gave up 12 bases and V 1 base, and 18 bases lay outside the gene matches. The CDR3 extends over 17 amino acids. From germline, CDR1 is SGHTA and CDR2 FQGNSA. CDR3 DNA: TGTGCCAGCAGCTTAGAGTTGCTGGGACAGGGGTCTAGCGGTTCGTACTTC. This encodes CASSLELLGQGSSGSYF.

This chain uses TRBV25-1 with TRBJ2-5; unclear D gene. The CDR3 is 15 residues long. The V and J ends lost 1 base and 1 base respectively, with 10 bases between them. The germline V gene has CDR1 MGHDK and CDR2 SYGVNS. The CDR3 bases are TGTGCCAGCAGTGAATCCCGTTATGTCCAAGAGACCCAGTACTTC. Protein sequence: CASSESRYVQETQYF.

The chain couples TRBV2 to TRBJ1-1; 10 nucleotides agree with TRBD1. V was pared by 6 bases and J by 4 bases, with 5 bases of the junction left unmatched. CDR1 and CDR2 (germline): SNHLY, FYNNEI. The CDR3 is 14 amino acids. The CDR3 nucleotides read TGTGCCAGCAGGGGGACAGGGGAGGGCACTGAAGCTTTCTTT. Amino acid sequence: CASRGTGEGTEAFF.

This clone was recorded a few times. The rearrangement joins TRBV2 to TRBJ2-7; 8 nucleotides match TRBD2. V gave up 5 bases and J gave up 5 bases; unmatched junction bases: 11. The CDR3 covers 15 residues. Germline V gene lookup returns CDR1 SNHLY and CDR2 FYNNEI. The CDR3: CASSIPGLDSHEQYF. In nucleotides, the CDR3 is TGTGCCAGCAGTATACCGGGACTAGATTCCCACGAGCAGTACTTC.

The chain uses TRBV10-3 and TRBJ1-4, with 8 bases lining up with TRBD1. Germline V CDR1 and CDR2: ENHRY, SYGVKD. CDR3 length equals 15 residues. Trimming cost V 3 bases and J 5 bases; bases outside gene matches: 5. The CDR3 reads CAISDPGGGNEKLFF. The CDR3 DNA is TGTGCCATCAGTGACCCAGGGGGCGGAAATGAAAAACTGTTTTTT.

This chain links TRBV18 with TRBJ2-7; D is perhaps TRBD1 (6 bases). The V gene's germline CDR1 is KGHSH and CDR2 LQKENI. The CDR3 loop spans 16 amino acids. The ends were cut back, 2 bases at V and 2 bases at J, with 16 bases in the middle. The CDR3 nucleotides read TGTGCCAGCTCACCATTACAGGGTCCGAGGCCCTACGAGCAGTACTTC. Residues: CASSPLQGPRPYEQYF. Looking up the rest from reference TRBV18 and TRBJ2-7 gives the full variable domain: NAGVMQNPRHLVRRRGQEARLRCSPMKGHSHVYWYRQLPEEGLKFMVYLQKENIIDESGMPKERFSAEFPKEGPSILRIQQVVRGDSAAYFCASSPLQGPRPYEQYFGPGTRLTVT.